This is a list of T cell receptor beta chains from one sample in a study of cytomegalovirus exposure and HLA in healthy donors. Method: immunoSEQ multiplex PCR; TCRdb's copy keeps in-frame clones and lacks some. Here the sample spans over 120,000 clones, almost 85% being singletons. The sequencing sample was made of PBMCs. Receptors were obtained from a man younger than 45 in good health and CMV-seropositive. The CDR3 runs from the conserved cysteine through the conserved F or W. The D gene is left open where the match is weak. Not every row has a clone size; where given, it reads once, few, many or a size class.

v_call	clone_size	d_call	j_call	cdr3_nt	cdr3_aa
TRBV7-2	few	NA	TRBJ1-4	TGTGCCAGCAGCTTAGACGGCGGGGAGCGTGAAAAACTGTTTTTT	CASSLDGGEREKLFF
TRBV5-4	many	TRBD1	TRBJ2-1	TGTGCCAGCAGCCCTGGACAGGGTACGGATGAGCAGTTCTTC	CASSPGQGTDEQFF
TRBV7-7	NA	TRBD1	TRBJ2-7	TGTGCTAGCAGCCTAGGGACAGACCCCTCCTACGAGCAGTACTTC	CASSLGTDPSYEQYF
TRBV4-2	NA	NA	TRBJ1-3	TGTGCCAGCAGCCGAAAAAATGAAGGTGGGGGGGGAAACACCATATATTTT	CASSRKNEGGGGNTIYF
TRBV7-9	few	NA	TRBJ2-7	TGTGCCAGCAGCGACGGGACCTACGAGCAGTACTTC	CASSDGTYEQYF
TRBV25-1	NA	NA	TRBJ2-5	TGTGCCAGCAGTAAGAGGGGGGGGCAAGAGACCCAGTACTTC	CASSKRGGQETQYF
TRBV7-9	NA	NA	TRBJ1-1	TGTGCCAGCAGCTTAGGCCCACCCCAGGAGGGCACTGAAGCTTTCTTT	CASSLGPPQEGTEAFF
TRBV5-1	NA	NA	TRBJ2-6	TGCGCCAGCAGCTTGGGACGGCGATTTGCGGGACTTGGGGCCAACGTCCTGACTTTC	CASSLGRRFAGLGANVLTF
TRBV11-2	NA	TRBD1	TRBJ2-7	TGTGCCAGCAGCATACCGGACAGGGGCTACGAGCAGTACTTC	CASSIPDRGYEQYF
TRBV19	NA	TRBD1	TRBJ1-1	TGTGCCAGTAATCCGGGACAGGGGGCCATAGTAGCTTTCTTT	CASNPGQGAIVAFF
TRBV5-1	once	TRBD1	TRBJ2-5	TGCGCCAGCAGCCCTGGACAGGGGGCAGAGACCCAGTACTTC	CASSPGQGAETQYF
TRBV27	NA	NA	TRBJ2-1	TGTGCCAGCAGTTCCAAACTAGCTGCCTCCTACAATGAGCAGTTCTTC	CASSSKLAASYNEQFF
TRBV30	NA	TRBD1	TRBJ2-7	TGTGCCTGGCATCCGGGACAGGGAAGAGGCGAGCAGTACTTC	CAWHPGQGRGEQYF
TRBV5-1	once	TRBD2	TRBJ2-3	TGCGCCAGCAGCTTGGTCGGAACTAGCGGGGGGTCAACTAGCACAGATACGCAGTATTTT	CASSLVGTSGGSTSTDTQYF
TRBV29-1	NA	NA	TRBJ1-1	TGCAGCGTTTTACAGGAGGGGACTGAAGCTTTCTTT	CSVLQEGTEAFF
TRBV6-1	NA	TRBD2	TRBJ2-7	TGTGCCAGCAAGCGGGGGGGCTCCTACGAGCAGTACTTC	CASKRGGSYEQYF
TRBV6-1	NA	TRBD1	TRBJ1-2	TGTGCCAGCAGTGAAGCGTGGGACAGCACCTATGGCTACACCTTC	CASSEAWDSTYGYTF
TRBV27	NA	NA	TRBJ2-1	TGTGCCAGCAGCCGGAATGGGGGGGAGCAGTTCTTC	CASSRNGGEQFF
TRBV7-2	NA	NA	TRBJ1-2	TGTGCCAGCAGCAACGGACACCAGACCACTAACTATGGCTACACCTTC	CASSNGHQTTNYGYTF
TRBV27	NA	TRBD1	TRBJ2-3	TGTGCCAGCAGCGACAGGGGCCCAGATACGCAGTATTTT	CASSDRGPDTQYF
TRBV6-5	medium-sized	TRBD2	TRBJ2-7	TGTGCCAGCAGCCTCACTAGCGGATCCTACGAGCAGTACTTC	CASSLTSGSYEQYF
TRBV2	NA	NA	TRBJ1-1	TGTGCCAGCAGTGCGGGACTCCGGAACACTGAAGCTTTCTTT	CASSAGLRNTEAFF
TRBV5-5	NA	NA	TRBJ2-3	TGTGCCAGCAGAAGACAGCACACAGATACGCAGTATTTT	CASRRQHTDTQYF
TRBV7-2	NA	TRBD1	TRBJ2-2	TGTGCCAGCAGCGAGGGACAGCTCACCGGGGAGCTGTTTTTT	CASSEGQLTGELFF
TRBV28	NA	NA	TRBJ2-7	TGTGCCAGCTATACCCAGTCAGGGGCCTACGAGCAGTACTTC	CASYTQSGAYEQYF
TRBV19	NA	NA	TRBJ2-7	TGTGCCAGTAGTATAGCCGGAGGCCTCTACGAGCAGTACTTC	CASSIAGGLYEQYF
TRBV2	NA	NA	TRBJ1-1	TGTGCCAGATTTACAGGGTCGAACACTGAAGCTTTCTTT	CARFTGSNTEAFF
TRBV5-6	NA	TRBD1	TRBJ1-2	TGTGCCAGCAGCCAGATAGAGGGGGCGTATGGCTACACCTTC	CASSQIEGAYGYTF
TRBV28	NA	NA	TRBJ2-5	TGTGCCAGCAGTTCCCCTGAGGGGGGGCGTCGGGAGACCCAGTACTTC	CASSSPEGGRRETQYF
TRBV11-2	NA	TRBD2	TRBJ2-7	TGTGCCAGCAGCTTAAAGGTTGGGGGAGGGAACGAGCAGTACTTC	CASSLKVGGGNEQYF
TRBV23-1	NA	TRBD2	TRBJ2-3	TGCGCCAGGCCTCTGCAGCGGGAGGCAGATACGCAGTATTTT	CARPLQREADTQYF
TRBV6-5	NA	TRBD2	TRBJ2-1	TGTGCCAGCAGTTCAGCTAGCGGGAGGTTATACAATGAGCAGTTCTTC	CASSSASGRLYNEQFF
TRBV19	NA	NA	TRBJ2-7	TGTGCCAGTAGCCCCTATTTTGGGTCAGGCGTTTGGAACGAGCAGTACTTC	CASSPYFGSGVWNEQYF
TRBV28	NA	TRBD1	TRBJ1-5	TGTGCCAGCACCGACCCCGGGACAGTTAGCAATCAGCCCCAGCATTTT	CASTDPGTVSNQPQHF
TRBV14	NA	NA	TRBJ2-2	TGTGCCAGCAGCCAAGATCTAGTAACCGGGGAGCTGTTTTTT	CASSQDLVTGELFF
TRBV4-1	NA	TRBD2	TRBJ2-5	TGCGCCAGCAGCCAAGACCGGGGGGGTAGCGGGGGATACCAAGAGACCCAGTACTTC	CASSQDRGGSGGYQETQYF